This T cell receptor (beta chain) comes out of a study of blood T cell repertoires in COVID-19. Across the study: There were acute and convalescent COVID-19 samples, and they came from the United States, Italy and Spain. From T cells, B-cell-depleted T cells, or PBMCs came the material, which was cDNA or gDNA.

Per the original data handling: By means of reference gene primer amplification, nucleated cell counts were estimated. Repertoires were generated with immunoSEQ multiplex PCR, while TCRdb's copy carries only in-frame clones and drops some. V, J and clone size were drawn from that table, and D and trimming were deduced from the DNA. The table includes about 240,000 clones, approximately 86% detected once. This clone has ten or more counts. Sequenced: peripheral blood. The clonotype comes from a woman aged 25 to 39 who had recovered from COVID-19.

CDR3 sequence reads: CASSRTARDSPLHF. DNA of the CDR3: TGCGCCAGCAGCCGTACCGCTCGGGATTCACCCCTCCACTTT. The chain links TRBV5-1 to TRBJ1-6, with no clear D. The germline V and J ends were trimmed by 4 bases and 8 bases, with 13 bases remaining between them. The V gene's germline CDR1 is SGHRS and CDR2 YFSETQ. CDR3 length: 14 amino acids.